Below are 17 T cell receptor beta chains sequenced from a single sample in a study of blood T cell repertoires in COVID-19 (dated by TCRdb to the early 2020s). The receptor library was made with the immunoSEQ multiplex PCR assay. Entries here come from immuneACCESS through TCRdb and include only in-frame sequences with V and J called. Some clones fail to appear in such tables; in the studies checked, an unresolved V gene covers under half of the shortfall, and the cause of the remainder is unknown. The sample includes roughly 180,000 clones, with about four fifths observed a single time. The ten top clones hold approximately 7.6% of the sample. The sample taken for sequencing was peripheral blood. The receptors here all came from an older woman with COVID-19, enrolled during active disease.

This clone was counted only a few times. The chain uses TRBV10-1 and TRBJ1-6; D is unclear. Germline CDR1 reads WNHNN; CDR2 reads SYGVQD (reference sequence). Trimming took off 0 bases at V and 12 bases at J, with 24 bases between the two ends. The CDR3 sequence is 18 residues long. The CDR3 DNA sequence: TGCGCCAGCAGTGAGTCACGGGCGACAAGGAGGACTCAAAAACCCCTCCACTTT. Translated, it gives CASSESRATRRTQKPLHF.

The V call is TRBV19, the J call TRBJ2-5; no reliable D call. The V end was cut by 0 bases, the J end by 2 bases, with 4 bases between. CDR3 size: 13 residues. Germline V lookup: CDR1 LNHDA, CDR2 SQIVND (reference sequence). The CDR3 coding sequence is TGTGCCAGTAGTATAGACAGACAAGAGACCCAGTACTTC. Its protein product is CASSIDRQETQYF.

The chain links TRBV25-1 to TRBJ2-1; D is perhaps TRBD2 (6 bases). V lost 0 bases to trimming and J lost 4 bases, with 10 bases between them. CDR3 length: 15 residues. Germline CDR1 MGHDK, CDR2 SYGVNS. The CDR3 loop reads CASSEYRGGYNEQFF. In DNA, the CDR3 is TGTGCCAGCAGTGAATATAGGGGAGGTTACAATGAGCAGTTCTTC. The variable domain in full, completed from reference TRBV25-1 and TRBJ2-1, reads EADIYQTPRYLVIGTGKKITLECSQTMGHDKMYWYQQDPGMELHLIHYSYGVNSTEKGDLSSESTVSRIRTEHFPLTLESARPSHTSQYLCASSEYRGGYNEQFFGPGTRLTVL.

CDR3 residues: CASSGGAHQPQHF. Written as DNA, the CDR3 is TGTGCCAGCAGTGGGGGGGCCCATCAGCCCCAGCATTTT. V and J are TRBV12-3 or TRBV12-4 and TRBJ1-5; perhaps TRBD1 as D (6 bases). Between the trimmed V and J ends, which lost 5 bases and 5 bases, there was a span of 10 bases. The CDR3 has 13 residues.

The J gene is TRBJ2-5, the V gene TRBV14; no firm D call. V lost 1 base to trimming and J lost 5 bases, with 11 bases between them. The CDR3 totals 14 residues. The germline gives CDR1 SGHDN, CDR2 FVKESK. CDR3 in amino acids: CASSQGPFWETQYF. The CDR3, as DNA: TGTGCCAGCAGCCAAGGGCCGTTCTGGGAGACCCAGTACTTC.

The rearrangement joins TRBV6-4 to TRBJ1-1, with D possibly being TRBD1 (5 bases). This CDR3 is 13 amino acids long. V dropped 4 bases and J dropped 4 bases, with 10 bases sitting between them. CDR1 MRHNA and CDR2 SNTAGT come from the germline V gene. CDR3 sequence reads: CASSVLGGTEAFF. CDR3 DNA sequence: TGTGCCAGCAGTGTTTTGGGGGGCACTGAAGCTTTCTTT.

This clone was seen only a few times. DNA for the CDR3: TGTGCCAGTAGTAGTCCGGGACTAGCGGGGGGAGAGACCCAGTACTTC. Amino acid sequence: CASSSPGLAGGETQYF. This chain joins TRBV19 and TRBJ2-5, with 15 bases fitting TRBD2. The CDR3 runs 16 residues. The J segment lost 4 bases and the V segment lost 4 bases, leaving 4 bases of the junction unmatched. Per the germline V gene, CDR1 is LNHDA and CDR2 is SQIVND (reference sequence).

V usage is TRBV28 and J usage is TRBJ2-7; possibly TRBD2 for D (6 bases). Germline V gene sequence: CDR1 MDHEN, CDR2 SYDVKM. V gave up 5 bases and J gave up 2 bases, with 16 bases separating them. CDR3 length: 15 residues. For the CDR3, the DNA is TGTGCCAGCAGTCGGGGACTCGTTCTTCCCTACGAGCAGTACGTC. This gives the protein CASSRGLVLPYEQYV.

This clone has just a few counts. The rearrangement uses TRBV14 and TRBJ2-3, with 9 bases fitting TRBD1. Germline assignment: CDR1 SGHDN and CDR2 FVKESK. The CDR3 has 16 amino acids. The ends lost 2 bases at V and 2 bases at J; junction bases unmatched: 5. For the CDR3, the DNA is TGTGCCAGCAGCCAACTCGGGACAGGGCACACAGATACGCAGTATTTT. As protein: CASSQLGTGHTDTQYF.

This clone showed up just a few times. The V and J genes are TRBV4-1 and TRBJ2-3; tentatively, D is TRBD2 (7 bases). The ends were cut back, 2 bases at V and 8 bases at J, with 20 bases in the middle. From germline, CDR1 is MGHRA and CDR2 YSYEKL. The CDR3 is 16 amino acids. The CDR3 here is CASSQSGTPFAGTQYF. Here the CDR3 DNA reads TGCGCCAGCAGCCAAAGCGGGACACCCTTTGCGGGTACGCAGTATTTT.

The count of this clone is one. The rearrangement links TRBV9 to TRBJ2-5; maybe TRBD2 (5 bases). From germline, CDR1 is SGDLS and CDR2 YYNGEE. The CDR3 is 11 amino acids. V gave up 3 bases and J gave up 5 bases, with 5 bases separating them. In DNA, the CDR3 is TGTGCCAGCAGCGGCGGGGAGACCCAGTACTTC. Its translation is CASSGGETQYF.

This clone was recorded a few times. The genes are TRBV18 and TRBJ1-5; D is unclear. The CDR3 is 12 amino acids. V was shortened by 6 bases and J by 3 bases, with 6 bases between the two germline ends. Germline loops: CDR1 KGHSH, CDR2 LQKENI. The CDR3 loop reads CASSSVNQPQHF. DNA for the CDR3: TGTGCCAGCTCCAGCGTCAATCAGCCCCAGCATTTT.

This sequence joins TRBV5-1 and TRBJ2-5, with TRBD2 identical over 11 bases. The CDR3 runs 19 residues. Trimming removed 4 bases from V and 5 bases from J; junction bases left unmatched: 19. Looked up from germline, CDR1 is SGHRS and CDR2 is YFSETQ. This CDR3 is CASSLDGTSGALKEETQYF. As DNA, the CDR3 is TGCGCCAGCAGCCTGGACGGGACTAGCGGAGCCTTAAAGGAGGAGACCCAGTACTTC. The full variable domain, completed using reference TRBV5-1 and TRBJ2-5, is KAGVTQTPRYLIKTRGQQVTLSCSPISGHRSVSWYQQTPGQGLQFLFEYFSETQRNKGNFPGRFSGRQFSNSRSEMNVSTLELGDSALYLCASSLDGTSGALKEETQYFGPGTRLLVL.

The rearrangement joins TRBV3-1 (or the pseudogene TRBV3-2) to TRBJ1-6, with 9 bases identical to TRBD1. This CDR3 comprises 15 residues. The germline V gene encodes CDR1 LGHDT and CDR2 YNNKEL (reference sequence). The V segment lost 6 bases and the J segment 5 bases; nucleotides outside the gene matches: 5. Written as DNA, the CDR3 is TGTGCCAGCAGGCATTGGGACAGGGATAATTCACCCCTCCACTTT. It yields the protein CASRHWDRDNSPLHF.

This chain joins TRBV29-1 and TRBJ2-1; 16 nucleotides agree with TRBD2. Trimming removed 3 bases from V and 7 bases from J; junction bases left unmatched: 12. The CDR3 is made up of 18 amino acids. The germline V gene encodes CDR1 SQVTM and CDR2 ANQGSEA. The CDR3 is CSVEGTMGTSGRGNEQFF. Here the CDR3 DNA reads TGCAGCGTTGAGGGTACAATGGGGACTAGCGGGAGGGGGAATGAGCAGTTCTTC.

This clone was seen a few times. The same CDR3 also results from other DNA sequences found in this sample. The rearrangement joins TRBV7-3 to TRBJ1-1; D remains unclear. The CDR3 has 13 amino acids. Germline CDR1 SGHTA, CDR2 FQGTGA. V shed 3 bases and J shed 3 bases, with 8 bases lying between them. CDR3 protein: CASSFALDTEAFF. The DNA of the CDR3 is TGTGCCAGCAGCTTTGCGTTGGACACTGAAGCTTTCTTT.

In DNA, the CDR3 is TGTGCCAGTAACCCTAGCAATAGCAATCAGCCCCAGCATTTT. Protein product: CASNPSNSNQPQHF. This rearrangement joins TRBV19 to TRBJ1-5; D gene unclear. This CDR3 spans 14 amino acids. Trimming removed 7 bases from V and 0 bases from J, with 10 bases in between. Germline CDR1 and CDR2: LNHDA and SQIVND (reference sequence).